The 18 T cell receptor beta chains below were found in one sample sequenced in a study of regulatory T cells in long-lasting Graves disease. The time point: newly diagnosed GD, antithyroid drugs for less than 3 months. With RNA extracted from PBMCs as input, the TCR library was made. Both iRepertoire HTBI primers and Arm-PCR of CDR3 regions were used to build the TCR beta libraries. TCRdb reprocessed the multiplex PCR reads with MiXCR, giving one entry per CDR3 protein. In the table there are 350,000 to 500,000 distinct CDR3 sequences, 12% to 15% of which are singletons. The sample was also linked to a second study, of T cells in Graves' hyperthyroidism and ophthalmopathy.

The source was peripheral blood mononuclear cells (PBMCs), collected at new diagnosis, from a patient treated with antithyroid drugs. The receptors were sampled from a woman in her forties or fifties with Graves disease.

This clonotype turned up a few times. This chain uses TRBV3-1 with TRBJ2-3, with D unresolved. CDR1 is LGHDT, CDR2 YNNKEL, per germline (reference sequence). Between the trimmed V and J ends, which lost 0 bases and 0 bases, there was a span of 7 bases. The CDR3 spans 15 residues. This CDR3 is CASSQDYSSTDTQYF. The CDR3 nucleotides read TGTGCCAGCAGCCAAGATTATTCTAGCACAGATACGCAGTATTTT.

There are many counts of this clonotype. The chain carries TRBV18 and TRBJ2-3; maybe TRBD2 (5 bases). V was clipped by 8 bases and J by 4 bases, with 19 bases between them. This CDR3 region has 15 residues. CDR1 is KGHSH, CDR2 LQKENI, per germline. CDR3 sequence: CASRTRVGAADTQYF. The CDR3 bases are TGTGCCAGCCGCACGAGGGTGGGAGCTGCAGATACGCAGTATTTT.

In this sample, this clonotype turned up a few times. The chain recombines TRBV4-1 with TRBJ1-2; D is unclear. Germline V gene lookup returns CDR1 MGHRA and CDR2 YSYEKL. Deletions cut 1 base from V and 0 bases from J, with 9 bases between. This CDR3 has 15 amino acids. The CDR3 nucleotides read TGCGCCAGCAGCCAAGTTGAGGGAGCTAACTATGGCTACACCTTC. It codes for CASSQVEGANYGYTF.

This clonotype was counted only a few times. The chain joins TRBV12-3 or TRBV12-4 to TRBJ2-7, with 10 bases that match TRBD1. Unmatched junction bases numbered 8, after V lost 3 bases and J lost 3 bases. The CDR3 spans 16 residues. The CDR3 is CASSFTQRTGGYEQYF. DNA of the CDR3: TGTGCCAGCAGTTTCACACAACGGACAGGGGGCTACGAGCAGTACTTC.

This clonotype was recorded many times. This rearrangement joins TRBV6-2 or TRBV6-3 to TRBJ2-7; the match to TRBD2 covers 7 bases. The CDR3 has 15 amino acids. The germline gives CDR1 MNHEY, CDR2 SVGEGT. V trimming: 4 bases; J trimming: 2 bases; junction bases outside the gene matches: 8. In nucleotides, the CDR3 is TGTGCCAGCAGTTCTGGGGTAGCGGGCGCCTACGAGCAGTACTTC. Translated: CASSSGVAGAYEQYF.

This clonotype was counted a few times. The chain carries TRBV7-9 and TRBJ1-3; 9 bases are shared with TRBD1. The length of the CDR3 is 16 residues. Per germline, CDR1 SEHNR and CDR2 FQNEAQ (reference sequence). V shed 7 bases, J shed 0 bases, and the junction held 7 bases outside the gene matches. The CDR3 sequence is CASTRQGVYSGNTIYF. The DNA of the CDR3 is TGTGCCAGCACCCGACAGGGGGTATACTCTGGAAACACCATATATTTT. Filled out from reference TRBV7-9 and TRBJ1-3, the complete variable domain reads DTGVSQNPRHKITKRGQNVTFRCDPISEHNRLYWYRQTLGQGPEFLTYFQNEAQLEKSRLLSDRFSAERPKGSFSTLEIQRTEQGDSAMYLCASTRQGVYSGNTIYFGEGSWLTVV.

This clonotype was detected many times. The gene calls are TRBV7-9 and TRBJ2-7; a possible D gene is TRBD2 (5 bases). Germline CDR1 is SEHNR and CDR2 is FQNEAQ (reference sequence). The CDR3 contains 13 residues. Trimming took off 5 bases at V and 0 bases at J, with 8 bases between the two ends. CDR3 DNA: TGTGCCAGCAGCGAGGGAATCTCCTACGAGCAGTACTTC. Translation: CASSEGISYEQYF.

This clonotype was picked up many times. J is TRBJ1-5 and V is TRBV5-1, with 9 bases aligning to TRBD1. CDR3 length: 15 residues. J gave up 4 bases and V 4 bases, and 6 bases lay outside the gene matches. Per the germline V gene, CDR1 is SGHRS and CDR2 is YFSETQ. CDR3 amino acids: CASSARGTGNQPQHF. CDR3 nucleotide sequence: TGCGCCAGCAGCGCACGAGGGACAGGGAATCAGCCCCAGCATTTT.

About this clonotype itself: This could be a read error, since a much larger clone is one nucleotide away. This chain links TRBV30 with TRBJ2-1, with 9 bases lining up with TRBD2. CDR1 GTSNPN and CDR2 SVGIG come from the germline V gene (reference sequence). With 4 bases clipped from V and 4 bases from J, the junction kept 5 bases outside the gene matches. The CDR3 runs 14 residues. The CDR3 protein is CAWTSLAGYNEQFF. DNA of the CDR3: TGTGCCTGGACGTCACTAGCGGGTTACAATGAGCAGTTCTTC.

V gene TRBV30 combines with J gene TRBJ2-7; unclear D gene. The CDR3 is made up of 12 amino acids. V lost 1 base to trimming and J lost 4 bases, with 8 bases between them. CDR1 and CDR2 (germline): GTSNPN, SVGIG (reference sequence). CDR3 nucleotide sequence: TGTGCCTGGAGTGCGACAACATACGAGCAGTACTTC. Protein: CAWSATTYEQYF.

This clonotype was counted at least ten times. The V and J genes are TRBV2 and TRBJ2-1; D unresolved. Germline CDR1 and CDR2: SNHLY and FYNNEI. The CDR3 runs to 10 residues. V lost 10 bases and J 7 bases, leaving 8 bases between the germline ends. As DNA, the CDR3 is TGTGCCACCCGAGGTAATGAGCAGTTCTTC. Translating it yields CATRGNEQFF.

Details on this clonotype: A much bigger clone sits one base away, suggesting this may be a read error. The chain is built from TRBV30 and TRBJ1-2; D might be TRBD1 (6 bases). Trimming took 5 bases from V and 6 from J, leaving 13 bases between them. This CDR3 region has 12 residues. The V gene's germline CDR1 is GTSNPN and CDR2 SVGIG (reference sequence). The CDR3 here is CAWVTGNHGYTF. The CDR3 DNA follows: TGTGCCTGGGTAACAGGGAACCATGGCTACACCTTC.

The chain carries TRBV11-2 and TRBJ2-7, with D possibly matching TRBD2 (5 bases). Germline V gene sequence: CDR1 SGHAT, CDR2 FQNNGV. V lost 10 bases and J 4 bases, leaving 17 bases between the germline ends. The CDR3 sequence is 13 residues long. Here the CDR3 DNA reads TGTGCCACCAGAGGGCTTATAGAGTACGAGCAGTACTTC. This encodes CATRGLIEYEQYF. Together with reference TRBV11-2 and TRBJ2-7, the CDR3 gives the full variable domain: EAGVAQSPRYKIIEKRQSVAFWCNPISGHATLYWYQQILGQGPKLLIQFQNNGVVDDSQLPKDRFSAERLKGVDSTLKIQPAKLEDSAVYLCATRGLIEYEQYFGPGTRLTVT.

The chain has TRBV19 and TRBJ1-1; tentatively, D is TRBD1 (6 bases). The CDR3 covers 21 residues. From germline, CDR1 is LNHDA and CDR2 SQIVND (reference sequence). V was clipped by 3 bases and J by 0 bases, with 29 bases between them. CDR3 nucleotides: TGTGCCAGTAGTATTGAGGGCCGAGTGGTGAGGGGGGGGCCGGTGAACACTGAAGCTTTCTTT. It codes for CASSIEGRVVRGGPVNTEAFF.

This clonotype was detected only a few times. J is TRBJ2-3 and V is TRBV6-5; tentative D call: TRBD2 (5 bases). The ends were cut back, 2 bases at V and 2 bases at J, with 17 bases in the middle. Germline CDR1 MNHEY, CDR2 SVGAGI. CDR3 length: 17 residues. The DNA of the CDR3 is TGTGCCAGCAGTTACGGTGGAACGGGATTGGACACAGATACGCAGTATTTT. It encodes CASSYGGTGLDTDTQYF.

The CDR3 loop is CSVEQKAGTINYGYTF. CDR3 nucleotide sequence: TGCAGCGTTGAACAGAAGGCAGGGACTATAAACTATGGCTACACCTTC. The chain recombines TRBV29-1 with TRBJ1-2, with D possibly TRBD1 on 5 matching bases. The CDR3 totals 16 residues. From germline, CDR1 is SQVTM and CDR2 ANQGSEA. V was cut by 2 bases and J by 2 bases, with 18 bases left in between. Together with reference TRBV29-1 and TRBJ1-2, the CDR3 gives the full variable domain: SAVISQKPSRDICQRGTSLTIQCQVDSQVTMMFWYRQQPGQSLTLIATANQGSEATYESGFVIDKFPISRPNLTFSTLTVSNMSPEDSSIYLCSVEQKAGTINYGYTFGSGTRLTVV.

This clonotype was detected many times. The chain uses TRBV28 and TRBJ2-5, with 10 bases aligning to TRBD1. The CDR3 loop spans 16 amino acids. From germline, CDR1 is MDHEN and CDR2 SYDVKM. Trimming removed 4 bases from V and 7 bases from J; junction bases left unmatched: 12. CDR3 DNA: TGTGCCAGCAGTTCAGCCGGGACAGGGGACCTCGGGACCCAGTACTTC. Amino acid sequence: CASSSAGTGDLGTQYF.

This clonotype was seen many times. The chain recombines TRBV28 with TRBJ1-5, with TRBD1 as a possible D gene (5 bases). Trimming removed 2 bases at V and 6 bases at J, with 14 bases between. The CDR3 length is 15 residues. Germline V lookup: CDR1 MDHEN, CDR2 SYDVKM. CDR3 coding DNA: TGTGCCAGCAGTTTACTCAACAGGATGGGTCAGCCCCAGCATTTT. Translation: CASSLLNRMGQPQHF. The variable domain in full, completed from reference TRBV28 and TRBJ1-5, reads DVKVTQSSRYLVKRTGEKVFLECVQDMDHENMFWYRQDPGLGLRLIYFSYDVKMKEKGDIPEGYSVSREKKERFSLILESASTNQTSMYLCASSLLNRMGQPQHFGDGTRLSIL.